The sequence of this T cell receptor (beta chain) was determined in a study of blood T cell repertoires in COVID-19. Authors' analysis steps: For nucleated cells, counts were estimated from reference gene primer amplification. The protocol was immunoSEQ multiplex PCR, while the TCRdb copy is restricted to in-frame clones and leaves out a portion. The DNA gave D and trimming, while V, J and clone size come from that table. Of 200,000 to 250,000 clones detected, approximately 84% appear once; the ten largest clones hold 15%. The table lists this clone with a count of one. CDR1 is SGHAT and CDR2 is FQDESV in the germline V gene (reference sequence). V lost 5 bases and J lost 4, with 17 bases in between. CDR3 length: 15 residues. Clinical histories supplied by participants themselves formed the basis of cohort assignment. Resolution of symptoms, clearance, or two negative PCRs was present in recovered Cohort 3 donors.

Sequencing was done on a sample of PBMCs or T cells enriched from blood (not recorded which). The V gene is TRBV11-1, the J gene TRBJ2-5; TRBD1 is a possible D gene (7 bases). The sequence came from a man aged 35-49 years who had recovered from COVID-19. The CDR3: CASSDRQGGPETQYF. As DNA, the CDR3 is TGTGCCAGCAGCGACCGACAGGGAGGTCCAGAGACCCAGTACTTC.